The 31 T cell receptor beta chains listed next were all sequenced from one sample in a study of Tregs in tolerant kidney transplant recipients. The table came from immunoSEQ multiplex PCR; TCRdb's copy has only in-frame clones and leaves some out. The sample includes under 100,000 clones, just over 90% of them seen just once. The sample taken for sequencing was CD8+ T cells from blood. The origin of the receptors is a human donor in good health.

The J gene is TRBJ2-7, the V gene TRBV6-1; no clear D. This CDR3 contains 13 residues. Germline CDR1 MNHNS, CDR2 SASEGT. The V end lost 2 bases, the J end lost 1 base, and 6 bases lay between the germline ends. Here the CDR3 reads CASSEIQSYEQYF. CDR3 in DNA: TGTGCCAGCAGTGAAATTCAGTCCTACGAGCAGTACTTC.

V gene TRBV9 combines with J gene TRBJ1-3, with D maybe TRBD1 (5 bases). The CDR3 spans 14 residues. Germline-derived CDR1 and CDR2 are SGDLS and YYNGEE. The ends were cut back, 4 bases at V and 4 bases at J, with 12 bases in the middle. CDR3 coding DNA: TGTGCCAGCAGCCCCGGGACCGGAGGAAACACCATATATTTT. It yields the protein CASSPGTGGNTIYF.

The chain couples TRBV6-1 to TRBJ2-7; tentatively, D is TRBD2 (5 bases). V was pared by 5 bases and J by 0 bases, with 11 bases between. The CDR3 length is 14 residues. CDR1 MNHNS and CDR2 SASEGT come from the germline V gene. CDR3 region: CASSPDYLSYEQYF. CDR3 nucleotide sequence: TGTGCCAGCAGTCCCGACTACCTCTCCTACGAGCAGTACTTC.

The V call is TRBV10-1, the J call TRBJ2-1; D not resolved. Germline CDR1 is WNHNN and CDR2 is SYGVQD (reference sequence). The CDR3 length is 15 residues. Trimming cost V 4 bases and J 5 bases, with 15 bases left between them. CDR3 protein: CASSVGPSLHNEQFF. The CDR3 nucleotides are TGCGCCAGCAGTGTAGGGCCTAGTCTCCACAATGAGCAGTTCTTC.

The CDR3 here is CASSSGGGSTSYEQYF. In nucleotides, the CDR3 is TGTGCCAGCAGCTCAGGGGGTGGCAGTACTTCCTACGAGCAGTACTTC. This chain uses TRBV13 with TRBJ2-7; 7 positions agree with TRBD1. The CDR3 has 16 residues. Per the germline V gene, CDR1 is PRHDT and CDR2 is FYEKMQ (reference sequence). The V gene end was trimmed by 4 bases and the J gene end by 1 base; junction bases not matched to a gene: 10.

V usage is TRBV5-1 and J usage is TRBJ2-4; 8 nucleotides agree with TRBD1. CDR3 length: 13 amino acids. The germline V gene has CDR1 SGHRS and CDR2 YFSETQ. With 3 bases clipped from V and 9 bases from J, the junction kept 5 bases outside the gene matches. CDR3 coding DNA: TGCGCCAGCAGCTCCGAAACAGGGGGCATTCAGTACTTC. This sequence encodes CASSSETGGIQYF.

The rearrangement uses TRBV6-1 and TRBJ2-5; 10 nucleotides align to TRBD2. Per the germline V gene, CDR1 is MNHNS and CDR2 is SASEGT. The CDR3 length is 21 residues. The ends lost 2 bases at V and 5 bases at J; junction bases unmatched: 23. This CDR3 is CASSELFGLKLAGAQRETQYF. The CDR3, as DNA: TGTGCCAGCAGTGAATTGTTCGGACTGAAGCTAGCGGGAGCCCAGAGGGAGACCCAGTACTTC.

This clone was detected only once. The V and J genes are TRBV9 and TRBJ2-1; no definite D call. V lost 3 bases and J 7 bases, leaving 20 bases between the germline ends. Germline CDR1 SGDLS, CDR2 YYNGEE. The CDR3 runs to 16 residues. Written as DNA, the CDR3 is TGTGCCAGCAGCGCCTGGGGTGGGCCTCTATCTAATGAGCAGTTCTTC. It encodes CASSAWGGPLSNEQFF.

V is TRBV13 and J is TRBJ2-7, with D tentatively TRBD2 (5 bases). CDR1 PRHDT and CDR2 FYEKMQ come from the germline V gene (reference sequence). The CDR3 length is 14 residues. Trimming stripped 3 bases from V and 2 bases from J, with 11 bases between. For the CDR3, the DNA is TGTGCCAGCAGCTTGACGACTACCCCCTACGAGCAGTACTTC. Translating gives CASSLTTTPYEQYF. Looking up the rest from reference TRBV13 and TRBJ2-7 gives the full variable domain: AAGVIQSPRHLIKEKRETATLKCYPIPRHDTVYWYQQGPGQDPQFLISFYEKMQSDKGSIPDRFSAQQFSDYHSELNMSSLELGDSALYFCASSLTTTPYEQYFGPGTRLTVT.

The rearrangement links TRBV2 to TRBJ2-1; TRBD2 matches 9 bases. The CDR3 has 16 residues. The germline CDR1 and CDR2 sequences are SNHLY and FYNNEI. V shed 5 bases, J shed 0 bases, and the junction held 5 bases outside the gene matches. CDR3 loop: CASSLSGGVSYNEQFF. As DNA, the CDR3 is TGTGCCAGCAGTCTTAGCGGGGGCGTCTCCTACAATGAGCAGTTCTTC.

The chain has TRBV6-5 and TRBJ2-1, with a weak D call TRBD2 (7 bases). With 8 bases removed from V and 3 bases from J, the gap between germline ends came to 17 bases. The CDR3 loop spans 15 amino acids. Germline V gene lookup returns CDR1 MNHEY and CDR2 SVGAGI. The DNA for the CDR3 is TGTGCCAGCGGGGAGGGGGAATTACTCTACAATGAGCAGTTCTTC. Amino acid sequence: CASGEGELLYNEQFF.

This chain joins TRBV9 and TRBJ2-1; possibly TRBD1 for D (6 bases). The CDR3 runs 15 residues. Germline values: CDR1 SGDLS, CDR2 YYNGEE. V was trimmed by 0 bases and J by 4 bases, leaving 11 bases between them. CDR3 sequence: CASSVVGDRYNEQFF. The CDR3 DNA sequence: TGTGCCAGCAGCGTAGTAGGAGACAGGTACAATGAGCAGTTCTTC.

Of note for this clone: The junction differs from germline at one of its ends, possibly a read error. This chain uses TRBV15 with TRBJ1-2, with D possibly being TRBD1 (6 bases). Germline V gives CDR1 LNHNV, CDR2 YYDKDF (reference sequence). The CDR3 covers 14 residues. The CDR3, as DNA: TGTGCCACCACCAGAGACAGGATTAACTATGGCTACACCTTC. This sequence encodes CATTRDRINYGYTF.

The chain carries TRBV15 and TRBJ1-1; D remains ambiguous. From germline, CDR1 is LNHNV and CDR2 YYDKDF (reference sequence). Deletions cut 2 bases from V and 4 bases from J, with 14 bases between. This CDR3 contains 15 residues. The CDR3 DNA reads TGTGCCACCAGCAGATTTTCAGGAGGCGGCACTGAAGCTTTCTTT. Its protein is CATSRFSGGGTEAFF.

The J gene is TRBJ1-2, the V gene TRBV5-1, with D unclear. The CDR3 runs to 15 residues. Trimming stripped 0 bases from V and 3 bases from J, with 12 bases between. The germline V gene encodes CDR1 SGHRS and CDR2 YFSETQ. The CDR3 is CASSLATPLYYGYTF. The CDR3 coding sequence is TGCGCCAGCAGCTTGGCTACCCCCCTCTACTATGGCTACACCTTC.

The rearrangement uses TRBV1 and TRBJ2-2. TRBV1 is listed as a pseudogene. The CDR3 is 15 residues long. The CDR3 DNA is TGCACCAGCAGCCAGAGAGGGGGGCGGGGCGGGGAGCTGTTTTTT. Translating it yields CTSSQRGGRGGELFF.

The V and J genes are TRBV27 and TRBJ2-5; tentatively, D is TRBD2 (5 bases). Germline CDR1 MNHEY, CDR2 SMNVEV (reference sequence). The CDR3 extends over 13 amino acids. V was trimmed by 3 bases and J by 5 bases, leaving 10 bases between them. CDR3 bases: TGTGCCAGCAGTTTGGGCCGAGGGGAGACCCAGTACTTC. Protein product: CASSLGRGETQYF.

V is TRBV6-5 and J is TRBJ2-7; 9 nucleotides align to TRBD1. Trimming at V came to 5 bases and at J to 2 bases, leaving 7 bases not matched to a gene. CDR3 length: 15 amino acids. Germline lookup yields CDR1 MNHEY and CDR2 SVGAGI. CDR3 nucleotide sequence: TGTGCCAGCAGTCCCGGACAGGGGTGGACCTACGAGCAGTACTTC. It is translated as CASSPGQGWTYEQYF.

The chain uses TRBV15 and TRBJ1-5; 7 bases align to TRBD1. V was pared by 2 bases and J by 3 bases, with 10 bases of the junction left unmatched. There are 17 residues in the CDR3. The V gene's germline CDR1 is LNHNV and CDR2 YYDKDF (reference sequence). CDR3 region: CATSRRFTGAFNQPQHF. In DNA, the CDR3 is TGTGCCACCAGCAGACGTTTCACAGGGGCGTTCAATCAGCCCCAGCATTTT.

The chain has TRBV6-6 and TRBJ1-4; maybe TRBD1 (5 bases). Germline assignment: CDR1 MNHNY and CDR2 SVGAGI (reference sequence). Deletions cut 2 bases from V and 0 bases from J, with 7 bases between. The CDR3 spans 15 residues. CDR3 bases: TGTGCCAGCAGTTACGACAGATCAACTAATGAAAAACTGTTTTTT. It encodes CASSYDRSTNEKLFF.

This chain links TRBV11-3 with TRBJ2-1; 7 nucleotides match TRBD1. The CDR3 contains 17 residues. Germline CDR1 SGHNT, CDR2 YENEEA. The V and J ends lost 1 base and 8 bases, in that order; junction bases with no gene match: 14. The CDR3 spells CASSLGGQDDIWDEQFF. The CDR3 DNA is TGTGCCAGCAGCTTAGGCGGACAGGATGATATTTGGGATGAGCAGTTCTTC.

V and J are TRBV6-1 and TRBJ1-5; D is unresolved. V was clipped by 3 bases and J by 6 bases, with 15 bases between them. The germline V gene has CDR1 MNHNS and CDR2 SASEGT. The CDR3 is made up of 15 amino acids. This CDR3 reads CASSESAGFGQPQHF. The CDR3 coding sequence is TGTGCCAGCAGTGAGTCAGCAGGTTTCGGTCAGCCCCAGCATTTT.

CDR3 in amino acids: CASSLSDRSRGTEAFF. The CDR3 DNA follows: TGTGCCAGCAGTTTATCGGACAGGTCGCGGGGCACTGAAGCTTTCTTT. The J gene is TRBJ1-1, the V gene TRBV27; 7 nucleotides line up with TRBD1. Unmatched junction bases numbered 8, after V lost 0 bases and J lost 4 bases. This CDR3 spans 16 amino acids. CDR1 is MNHEY, CDR2 SMNVEV, per germline (reference sequence).

The chain has TRBV5-6 and TRBJ1-5, with TRBD1 identical over 7 bases. The length of the CDR3 is 16 residues. Germline-derived CDR1 and CDR2 are SGHDT and YYEEEE. V lost 0 bases and J lost 3; bases outside the gene matches: 6. CDR3: CASSLDTGDPNQPQHF. DNA of the CDR3: TGTGCCAGCAGCTTGGATACAGGGGACCCCAATCAGCCCCAGCATTTT.

This sequence joins TRBV6-5 and TRBJ2-7; 8 positions agree with TRBD1. The CDR3 covers 12 residues. Looked up from germline, CDR1 is MNHEY and CDR2 is SVGAGI. J was trimmed by 2 bases and V by 10 bases; bases with no gene match: 4. This CDR3 is CATSDRAYEQYF. The CDR3, as DNA: TGTGCCACCTCGGACAGGGCCTACGAGCAGTACTTC.

The chain couples TRBV6-4 to TRBJ2-1, with unresolved D. Trimming took 5 bases from V and 1 from J, leaving 9 bases between them. Germline lookup yields CDR1 MRHNA and CDR2 SNTAGT. The length of the CDR3 is 14 residues. The CDR3 spells CASSPLGSYNEQFF. CDR3 in DNA: TGTGCCAGCAGTCCTCTAGGGTCCTACAATGAGCAGTTCTTC.

In its sample, this clone was seen once. The chain has TRBV27 and TRBJ1-1; maybe TRBD1 (5 bases). CDR3 length equals 16 residues. The V gene lost 0 bases and the J gene lost 4 bases, with 15 bases spanning the gap. Germline V gene data show CDR1 as MNHEY and CDR2 as SMNVEV (reference sequence). CDR3 protein: CASSLSWGLRLTEAFF. In DNA form, the CDR3 reads TGTGCCAGCAGTTTATCGTGGGGACTAAGACTCACTGAAGCTTTCTTT.

This chain links TRBV6-6 with TRBJ1-1; 7 bases line up with TRBD1. Germline V gene data show CDR1 as MNHNY and CDR2 as SVGAGI (reference sequence). V lost 6 bases, J lost 4 bases, and 8 bases stayed unmatched. This CDR3 region has 14 residues. CDR3 DNA: TGTGCCAGCAGCGCAGAGGGGACAGTCACTGAAGCTTTCTTT. This encodes CASSAEGTVTEAFF.

The chain carries TRBV7-9 and TRBJ2-7; TRBD2 matches at 9 bases. Germline V gene data show CDR1 as SEHNR and CDR2 as FQNEAQ (reference sequence). The CDR3 totals 13 residues. V gave up 5 bases and J gave up 4 bases; unmatched junction bases: 3. CDR3 sequence reads: CASSTSGFYEQYF. The CDR3 nucleotides are TGTGCCAGCAGCACTAGCGGGTTTTACGAGCAGTACTTC.

This clone was counted once. The rearrangement uses TRBV5-5 and TRBJ2-7; D gene unclear. This CDR3 contains 14 residues. Germline V gene sequence: CDR1 SGHKS, CDR2 YYEKEE (reference sequence). V was clipped by 0 bases and J by 4 bases, with 11 bases between them. In nucleotides, the CDR3 is TGTGCCAGCAGCTTGGGCTGGGCGGCGTACGAGCAGTACTTC. It is translated as CASSLGWAAYEQYF.

The gene calls are TRBV4-1 and TRBJ2-3, with D uncertain. The CDR3 length is 15 residues. Trimming left V 3 bases short and J 0 bases short, with 10 bases between. Germline V CDR1 and CDR2: MGHRA, YSYEKL. The chain's CDR3 is CASSHGLISTDTQYF. The DNA of the CDR3 is TGCGCCAGCAGCCATGGGCTCATTAGCACAGATACGCAGTATTTT.